The 13 T cell receptor beta chains below come from one sample, sequenced in a study of regulatory T cells in long-lasting Graves disease. The TCR beta library used iRepertoire HTBI primers with Arm-PCR amplification of CDR3. Each CDR3 protein is one row after TCRdb ran MiXCR on the multiplex PCR reads. The profile covers approximately 360,000 distinct CDR3 sequences, with roughly 25% appearing a single time and approximately 28% taken by the ten largest. Regarding time point: persistent/refractory GD, antithyroid drugs over 5 years with positive TRAb. Making the TCR library involved RNA that had been extracted from PBMCs. The sequenced sample was peripheral blood mononuclear cells (PBMCs), obtained when the disease was refractory, from a patient treated with antithyroid drugs. These receptors were obtained from a middle-aged woman with Graves disease.

The chain is built from TRBV2 and TRBJ2-3; the match to TRBD2 covers 8 bases. Germline values: CDR1 SNHLY, CDR2 FYNNEI. The junction had 3 bases not matched to a gene; V was cut back by 7 bases and J by 0 bases. The CDR3 length is 14 residues. CDR3 in amino acids: CASKTSGSTDTQYF. CDR3 bases: TGTGCCAGCAAAACTAGCGGAAGCACAGATACGCAGTATTTT.

The chain joins TRBV28 to TRBJ2-5, with 9 bases identical to TRBD2. The trim removed 8 bases at V and 4 bases at J, leaving 17 bases unmatched. CDR3 length equals 17 residues. Looked up from germline, CDR1 is MDHEN and CDR2 is SYDVKM. The CDR3, as DNA: TGTGCCAGCCGAGCGGGGGGCCGCCGGGGTACACGAGAGACCCAGTACTTC. It is translated as CASRAGGRRGTRETQYF. Combining the CDR3 with reference TRBV28 and TRBJ2-5 gives the whole variable domain DVKVTQSSRYLVKRTGEKVFLECVQDMDHENMFWYRQDPGLGLRLIYFSYDVKMKEKGDIPEGYSVSREKKERFSLILESASTNQTSMYLCASRAGGRRGTRETQYFGPGTRLLVL.

This clonotype was seen ten or more times. This chain links TRBV27 with TRBJ2-7; TRBD2 matches at 8 bases. Looked up from germline, CDR1 is MNHEY and CDR2 is SMNVEV (reference sequence). CDR3 length: 13 amino acids. The junction had 6 bases not matched to a gene; V was cut back by 6 bases and J by 5 bases. The CDR3 here is CASRPYGRDEQYF. The CDR3 region has the DNA TGTGCCAGCAGACCTTACGGGAGGGACGAGCAGTACTTC.

The J gene is TRBJ2-7, the V gene TRBV3-1; maybe TRBD2 (6 bases). The CDR3 runs to 17 residues. Trimming took off 6 bases at V and 6 bases at J, with 27 bases between the two ends. Germline CDR1 LGHDT, CDR2 YNNKEL (reference sequence). The CDR3 here is CASSPVIRIRGAVEQYF. CDR3 nucleotides: TGTGCCAGCAGTCCCGTAATCAGGATTCGCGGGGCCGTCGAGCAGTACTTC.

This clonotype has just a few counts. The CDR3 bases are TGTGCCAGCAGCCCACAGGGTACAACCGTGCCCCAGCATTTT. Protein: CASSPQGTTVPQHF. The genes are TRBV6-1 and TRBJ1-5; TRBD1 might be the D (6 bases). The germline gives CDR1 MNHNS, CDR2 SASEGT. The CDR3 consists of 14 residues. The V and J ends lost 6 bases and 9 bases respectively, with 18 bases between them.

CDR3 coding DNA: TGTGCCAGCAGCACGACTAGCGTCGCGAACACCGGGGAGCTGTTTTTT. Its translation: CASSTTSVANTGELFF. The chain links TRBV27 to TRBJ2-2, with 8 nucleotides matching TRBD2. The trim removed 6 bases at V and 0 bases at J, leaving 6 bases unmatched. Germline loops: CDR1 MNHEY, CDR2 SMNVEV (reference sequence). This CDR3 is 16 amino acids long.

This clonotype was recorded a few times. The V gene is TRBV20-1, the J gene TRBJ1-3, with D perhaps matching TRBD1 (5 bases). The CDR3 runs to 14 residues. Germline loops: CDR1 DFQATT, CDR2 SNEGSKA (reference sequence). Trimming took off 3 bases at V and 0 bases at J, with 9 bases between the two ends. CDR3 in amino acids: CSASKGLSGNTIYF. The CDR3 bases are TGCAGTGCTAGTAAGGGGCTCTCTGGAAACACCATATATTTT.

This clonotype has only a few counts. The chain joins TRBV5-1 to TRBJ2-2; TRBD2 might be the D (5 bases). V gave up 2 bases and J gave up 4 bases, with 9 bases separating them. In germline, CDR1 is SGHRS, CDR2 YFSETQ. The CDR3 covers 14 residues. This CDR3 reads CASSFGGPTGELFF. The CDR3 nucleotides read TGCGCCAGCAGCTTTGGAGGTCCCACCGGGGAGCTGTTTTTT.

The chain employs TRBV29-1 and TRBJ1-4; D might be TRBD1 (6 bases). Germline assignment: CDR1 SQVTM and CDR2 ANQGSEA. The CDR3 has 13 residues. The germline V and J ends were trimmed by 0 bases and 7 bases, with 9 bases remaining between them. Here the CDR3 DNA reads TGCAGCGTTGAAGACAGGGGTGGTGAAAAACTGTTTTTT. Protein: CSVEDRGGEKLFF.

This clonotype was seen only a few times. J is TRBJ1-2 and V is TRBV30; tentatively, D is TRBD1 (6 bases). V lost 0 bases and J 12 bases, leaving 17 bases between the germline ends. The CDR3 spans 13 residues. The germline V gene has CDR1 GTSNPN and CDR2 SVGIG (reference sequence). The CDR3: CAWSVEMGAGDTF. The CDR3 bases are TGTGCCTGGAGTGTAGAAATGGGGGCCGGAGACACCTTC. Looking up the rest from reference TRBV30 and TRBJ1-2 gives the full variable domain: SQTIHQWPATLVQPVGSPLSLECTVEGTSNPNLYWYRQAAGRGLQLLFYSVGIGQISSEVPQNLSASRPQDRQFILSSKKLLLSDSGFYLCAWSVEMGAGDTFGSGTRLTVV.

This clonotype came up a few times. The CDR3 DNA follows: TGTGCCAGCAGTCTCCGGGACTCCAGGACCGGGGAGCTGTTTTTT. It translates to CASSLRDSRTGELFF. This chain joins TRBV7-9 and TRBJ2-2; TRBD2 is a possible D gene (6 bases). Trimming removed 6 bases from V and 5 bases from J, with 16 bases in between. The CDR3 is made up of 15 amino acids. Germline V CDR1 and CDR2: SEHNR, FQNEAQ (reference sequence).

This clonotype was counted ten times or more. The chain couples TRBV27 to TRBJ1-5; D ambiguous. Trimming took off 5 bases at V and 6 bases at J, with 14 bases between the two ends. The germline V gene has CDR1 MNHEY and CDR2 SMNVEV (reference sequence). This CDR3 is 14 amino acids long. CDR3 protein: CASSLMGTGQPQHF. DNA for the CDR3: TGTGCCAGCAGTCTTATGGGTACGGGTCAGCCCCAGCATTTT.

The V call is TRBV6-1, the J call TRBJ2-7; unclear D gene. Germline CDR1 MNHNS, CDR2 SASEGT. The length of the CDR3 is 12 residues. V was shortened by 2 bases and J by 9 bases, with 11 bases between the two germline ends. The CDR3 region is CASSELWDRQYF. The CDR3 DNA reads as TGTGCCAGCAGTGAACTTTGGGATCGGCAGTACTTC.